The 8 T cell receptor beta chains below come from one sample, sequenced in a study of blood T cell repertoires in COVID-19 (dated by TCRdb to the early 2020s). Receptors were amplified or captured by the immunoSEQ multiplex PCR assay. Drawn from immuneACCESS, this table holds only the in-frame rearrangements with V and J called that TCRdb kept. Clones are partly lost; checked studies trace under half to an unresolved V gene and leave the rest unexplained. In this sample the table shows some 260,000 clones, about 85% of which occur a single time. Roughly 3.1% of the sample is held by the ten biggest clonotypes. The sequenced sample consisted of peripheral blood. These receptors came from a man aged 18 to 30 with active or convalescent COVID-19.

The chain links TRBV4-3 to TRBJ2-2, with D unresolved. CDR1 and CDR2 from the germline V gene are LGHNA and YSLEER. V was pared by 3 bases and J by 4 bases, with 18 bases between. CDR3 length: 17 residues. DNA of the CDR3: TGCGCCAGCAGCCATACCCTGGGCAGGTATACCACCGGGGAGCTGTTTTTT. It encodes CASSHTLGRYTTGELFF.

This clone has only one observation. The chain has TRBV29-1 and TRBJ2-7; 7 positions match TRBD2. V was pared by 4 bases and J by 1 base, with 7 bases of the junction left unmatched. This CDR3 has 14 residues. Germline CDR1 reads SQVTM; CDR2 reads ANQGSEA. CDR3 sequence reads: CSVVRTGLSYEQYF. The DNA for the CDR3 is TGCAGCGTTGTTAGGACGGGACTATCCTACGAGCAGTACTTC.

This chain joins TRBV28 and TRBJ1-1; 10 nucleotides line up with TRBD1. CDR3 size: 14 residues. Trimming removed 5 bases from V and 5 bases from J; junction bases left unmatched: 5. In germline, CDR1 is MDHEN, CDR2 SYDVKM. This chain's CDR3 is CASSARDRGTEAFF. CDR3 nucleotides: TGTGCCAGCAGTGCCCGGGACAGGGGAACTGAAGCTTTCTTT.

This chain connects TRBV2 to TRBJ1-1; D uncertain. Per the germline V gene, CDR1 is SNHLY and CDR2 is FYNNEI. V lost 8 bases and J 8 bases, leaving 15 bases between the germline ends. The CDR3 runs to 12 residues. The CDR3 sequence: CASEGLRREAFF. The CDR3 region has the DNA TGTGCCAGCGAGGGATTGAGGCGGGAAGCTTTCTTT.

The V and J genes are TRBV11-2 and TRBJ2-3, with 15 bases aligning to TRBD2. Per the germline V gene, CDR1 is SGHAT and CDR2 is FQNNGV. The V and J ends lost 5 bases and 7 bases, in that order; junction bases with no gene match: 7. This CDR3 has 16 amino acids. The CDR3 coding sequence is TGTGCCAGCAGCCCGGGGACTAGCGGGGGGAGGAATACGCAGTATTTT. Encoded protein: CASSPGTSGGRNTQYF. The complete variable domain, with remaining parts taken from reference TRBV11-2 and TRBJ2-3, reads EAGVAQSPRYKIIEKRQSVAFWCNPISGHATLYWYQQILGQGPKLLIQFQNNGVVDDSQLPKDRFSAERLKGVDSTLKIQPAKLEDSAVYLCASSPGTSGGRNTQYFGPGTRLTVL.

This rearrangement joins TRBV5-1 to TRBJ2-1, with TRBD1 matching 7 bases. Per germline, CDR1 SGHRS and CDR2 YFSETQ. The CDR3 runs to 14 residues. V shed 0 bases, J shed 4 bases, and the junction held 1 base outside the gene matches. The CDR3 protein is CASSLGTGYNEQFF. CDR3 DNA: TGCGCCAGCAGCTTGGGGACAGGTTACAATGAGCAGTTCTTC. The full variable domain, rest sourced from reference TRBV5-1 and TRBJ2-1, is KAGVTQTPRYLIKTRGQQVTLSCSPISGHRSVSWYQQTPGQGLQFLFEYFSETQRNKGNFPGRFSGRQFSNSRSEMNVSTLELGDSALYLCASSLGTGYNEQFFGPGTRLTVL.

The V gene is TRBV28, the J gene TRBJ2-7, with TRBD2 matching over 9 bases. V lost 6 bases to trimming and J lost 1 base; unmatched junction nucleotides: 10. The CDR3 extends over 16 amino acids. The germline gives CDR1 MDHEN, CDR2 SYDVKM. This chain's CDR3 is CASRVSGRGISYEQYF. Written as DNA, the CDR3 is TGTGCCAGCAGGGTTAGCGGGAGAGGTATTTCCTACGAGCAGTACTTC.

The gene calls are TRBV6-1 and TRBJ1-2; D is ambiguous. The CDR3 covers 15 residues. V gave up 2 bases and J gave up 4 bases, with 14 bases separating them. CDR1 MNHNS and CDR2 SASEGT come from the germline V gene. Here the CDR3 reads CASSENLALGYGYTF. The DNA for the CDR3 is TGTGCCAGCAGTGAAAATTTGGCTCTAGGCTATGGCTACACCTTC.